This T cell receptor beta chain came from a study of neurological immune-mediated disorders. Study conclusions and caveats: The greatest degree of TCR clonal expansion was observed in HTLV-1-associated myelopathy, with the lowest in multiple sclerosis, below that of healthy controls.

This clonotype was detected many times. Antigen specificity is unknown. After removal of 0 bases from V and 1 base from J, the junction contained 1 base not matched to a gene. Germline V gene sequence: CDR1 SGHDT, CDR2 YYEEEE. The CDR3 extends over 14 amino acids. It was by 5'RACE with 10-nucleotide random UMIs that the cDNA was made. Via MiXCR, TCRdb re-called the 5' RACE reads, giving one row per CDR3 protein. This table has about 62,000 distinct CDR3 sequences, 3% to 4% appearing once. The specimen sequenced was PBMCs. This clonotype was obtained from a woman between 50 and 59 years old with multiple sclerosis. The rearrangement uses TRBV5-6 and TRBJ2-7; 7 bases are shared with TRBD1. The CDR3: CASSLGQGSYEQYF. In nucleotides, the CDR3 is TGTGCCAGCAGCTTGGGACAGGGATCCTACGAGCAGTACTTC.